These 18 T cell receptor beta chains originate from one sample sequenced in a study of monozygotic twins with inflammatory bowel disease. TCRdb re-called the 5' RACE reads; one entry per CDR3 protein, DNA not given. The listing records 200,000 to 250,000 distinct CDR3 sequences. The sequencing sample was made of blood. Receptors were obtained from a human donor with ulcerative colitis or Crohn's disease, or a healthy co-twin of an affected twin (not recorded which).

This rearrangement joins TRBV20-1 to TRBJ2-5; the TCRdb call, TRBD2, lacks DNA for checking. The CDR3 is made up of 15 amino acids. Germline CDR1 reads DFQATT; CDR2 reads SNEGSKA (reference sequence). CDR3 residues: CSARTAGGAQETQYF.

The gene calls are TRBV6-5 and TRBJ1-1; absent DNA, TCRdb's TRBD1 call cannot be checked. CDR1 and CDR2 from the germline V gene are MNHEY and SVGAGI. This CDR3 contains 16 residues. This CDR3 is CASSYFPSADNTEAFF.

The chain carries TRBV20-1 and TRBJ2-3; TCRdb's assignment of TRBD1 cannot be checked, as there is no DNA. The CDR3 covers 15 residues. The germline gives CDR1 DFQATT, CDR2 SNEGSKA (reference sequence). The chain's CDR3 is CSARPRGGQTDTQYF.

V is TRBV12-3 or TRBV12-4 and J is TRBJ2-7. The CDR3 has 14 residues. CDR3 in amino acids: CASSNSGSSYEQYF.

The chain carries TRBV12-3 or TRBV12-4 and TRBJ2-3; no DNA is available, so the TRBD2 call from TCRdb remains unchecked. The CDR3 covers 19 residues. The CDR3 is CASSPHSGGASFFTDTQYF.

The chain's CDR3 is CASSRNHDSSYEQYF. This chain connects TRBV4-1 to TRBJ2-7. This CDR3 contains 15 residues. CDR1 MGHRA and CDR2 YSYEKL come from the germline V gene.

The chain uses TRBV5-1 and TRBJ2-2. The germline V gene has CDR1 SGHRS and CDR2 YFSETQ. This CDR3 has 14 amino acids. CDR3 loop: CASSFREFTGELFF. The variable domain in full, with the rest retrieved from reference TRBV5-1 and TRBJ2-2, is KAGVTQTPRYLIKTRGQQVTLSCSPISGHRSVSWYQQTPGQGLQFLFEYFSETQRNKGNFPGRFSGRQFSNSRSEMNVSTLELGDSALYLCASSFREFTGELFFGEGSRLTVL.

This chain connects TRBV20-1 to TRBJ2-7; TCRdb picks TRBD1, but there is no DNA to check that call. The CDR3 length is 14 residues. Germline V gene data show CDR1 as DFQATT and CDR2 as SNEGSKA (reference sequence). Here the CDR3 reads CSAVSRGAVYEQYF.

J is TRBJ2-1 and V is TRBV7-2. The CDR3 is made up of 12 amino acids. Germline CDR1 SGHTA, CDR2 FQGNSA. The chain's CDR3 is CASSLRYNEQFF.

The rearrangement uses TRBV5-1 and TRBJ2-1; the TRBD2 assignment by TCRdb is unverifiable without DNA. The CDR3 is made up of 15 amino acids. Germline CDR1 and CDR2: SGHRS and YFSETQ. The CDR3 is CASRETGAARDEQFF.

V and J are TRBV7-9 and TRBJ1-4; TCRdb returns TRBD1, unconfirmable since there is no DNA. The CDR3 spans 13 residues. Germline V gene data show CDR1 as SEHNR and CDR2 as FQNEAQ (reference sequence). The CDR3 here is CASSLQGNEKLFF.

The chain couples TRBV6-5 to TRBJ1-1. Germline V gene data show CDR1 as MNHEY and CDR2 as SVGAGI. The CDR3 has 14 amino acids. The CDR3 loop is CASSYSRMNTEAFF.

CDR3 protein: CASSYGGLAGNHEQYF. This chain links TRBV6-5 with TRBJ2-7; lacking DNA, the TRBD2 call made by TCRdb goes unchecked. Germline CDR1 MNHEY, CDR2 SVGAGI. This CDR3 comprises 16 residues.

This rearrangement joins TRBV5-1 to TRBJ2-3. Germline CDR1 is SGHRS and CDR2 is YFSETQ. This CDR3 comprises 14 residues. CDR3: CASSLVDSTDTQYF.

This chain connects TRBV18 to TRBJ2-3. CDR1 KGHSH and CDR2 LQKENI come from the germline V gene. The CDR3 is 14 amino acids. CDR3: CASSPPGGTDTQYF.

The chain employs TRBV20-1 and TRBJ2-7; TCRdb's assignment of TRBD2 cannot be checked, as there is no DNA. The CDR3 is 14 amino acids. Germline V gene data show CDR1 as DFQATT and CDR2 as SNEGSKA (reference sequence). The CDR3 loop reads CSAKGTLRPYEQYF.

V usage is TRBV5-8 and J usage is TRBJ2-1; TCRdb picks TRBD1, but there is no DNA to check that call. CDR1 is SGHTS, CDR2 YDEGEE, per germline. The CDR3 covers 16 residues. CDR3 sequence reads: CASSNHGGATYNEQFF.

The gene calls are TRBV7-8 and TRBJ1-2; the TCRdb D gene call, TRBD1, has no DNA to confirm it. The germline V gene has CDR1 SGHVS and CDR2 FQNEAQ. The CDR3 runs 15 residues. The CDR3 here is CASSPLGGGRYGYTF. Together with reference TRBV7-8 and TRBJ1-2, the CDR3 gives the full variable domain: GAGVSQSPRYKVAKRGQDVALRCDPISGHVSLFWYQQALGQGPEFLTYFQNEAQLDKSGLPSDRFFAERPEGSVSTLKIQRTQQEDSAVYLCASSPLGGGRYGYTFGSGTRLTVV.